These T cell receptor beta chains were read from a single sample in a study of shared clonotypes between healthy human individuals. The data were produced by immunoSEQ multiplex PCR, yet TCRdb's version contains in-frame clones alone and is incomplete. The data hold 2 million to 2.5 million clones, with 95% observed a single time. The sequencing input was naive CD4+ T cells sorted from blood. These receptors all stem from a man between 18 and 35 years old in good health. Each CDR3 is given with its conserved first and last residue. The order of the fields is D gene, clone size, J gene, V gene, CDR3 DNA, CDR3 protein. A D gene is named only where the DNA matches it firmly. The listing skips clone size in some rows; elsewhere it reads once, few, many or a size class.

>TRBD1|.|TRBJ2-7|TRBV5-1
TGCGCCAGCTGTCCCGGGGGACAGGGGGACTCCTACGAGCAGTACTTC
CASCPGGQGDSYEQYF
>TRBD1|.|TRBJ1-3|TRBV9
TGTGCCAGCAGCACCAGAGGGGACAGGGGGGACACCATATATTTT
CASSTRGDRGDTIYF
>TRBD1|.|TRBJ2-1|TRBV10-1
TGCGCCAGCAGTGAGCCACCCGGGACAGGGCTGTTCTTC
CASSEPPGTGLFF
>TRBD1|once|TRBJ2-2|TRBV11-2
TGTGCCAGCAGCTTACTGACAGGGGCCCCGAACACCGGGGAGCTGTTTTTT
CASSLLTGAPNTGELFF
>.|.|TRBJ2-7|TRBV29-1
TGCAGCGTCCGACAGGGAGGCCCTTACGAGCAGTACTTC
CSVRQGGPYEQYF
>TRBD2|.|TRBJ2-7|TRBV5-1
TGCGCCAGCAGCTCACTAGCGAACGAGCAGTACTTC
CASSSLANEQYF
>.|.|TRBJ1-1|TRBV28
TGTGCCAGCAGTTTAGTTGCCACTGAAGCTTTCTTT
CASSLVATEAFF
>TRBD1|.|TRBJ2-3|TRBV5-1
TGCGCCAGCAGCTTGAACAGGGGCGACACAGATACGCAGTATTTT
CASSLNRGDTDTQYF
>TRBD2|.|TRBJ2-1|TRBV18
TGTGCCAGCTCACCAGGGACTAGCGGGAGCTATGAGCAGTTCTTC
CASSPGTSGSYEQFF
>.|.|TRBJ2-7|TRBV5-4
TGTGCCGGTAGACCCGGCCCCTCTTCCTACGAGCAGTACTTC
CAGRPGPSSYEQYF
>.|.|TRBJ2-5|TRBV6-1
TGTGCCAGCAGTGTACTAGGGGGGGCCCAGTACTTC
CASSVLGGAQYF
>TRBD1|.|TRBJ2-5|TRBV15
TGTGCCACCAGCAGAGGGGTTTTTAGGACAGGGGGGCGAGAGACCCAGTACTTC
CATSRGVFRTGGRETQYF
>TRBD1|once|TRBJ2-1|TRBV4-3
TGCGCCAGCAGCGACCGATGGACAGGGAAGGGATTAGGCGAGCAGTTCTTC
CASSDRWTGKGLGEQFF
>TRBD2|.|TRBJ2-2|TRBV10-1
TGCGCCAGCAGTGCGCTTCAGCGGGAGGTCCCCGGGGAGCTGTTTTTT
CASSALQREVPGELFF
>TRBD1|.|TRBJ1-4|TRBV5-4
TGTGCCAGCAGCCTGGACAGGGGGGCAACTAATGAAAAACTGTTTTTT
CASSLDRGATNEKLFF
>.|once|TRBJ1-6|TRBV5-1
TGCGCCAGCAGCTTGAGCCCAACAGTTAATAATTCACCCCTCCACTTT
CASSLSPTVNNSPLHF
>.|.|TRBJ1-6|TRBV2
TGTGCCAGCAGTGGGGTTGTCTATAATTCACCCCTCCACTTT
CASSGVVYNSPLHF
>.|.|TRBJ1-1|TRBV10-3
TGTGCCATCAGTGAGTTGGACACTGAAGCTTTCTTT
CAISELDTEAFF
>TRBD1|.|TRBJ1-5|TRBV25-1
TGTGCCAGCAGTGCTGGGACAGGCCGTGGGCCCCAGCATTTT
CASSAGTGRGPQHF
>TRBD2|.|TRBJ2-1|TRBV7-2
TGTGCCAGCAGCTTAGAGGGACTAGTATCATACAATGAGCAGTTCTTC
CASSLEGLVSYNEQFF
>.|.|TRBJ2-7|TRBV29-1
TGCAGCGTTGAATATCGGGCCGGGGGCGAGCAGTACTTC
CSVEYRAGGEQYF
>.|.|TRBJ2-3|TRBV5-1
TGCGCCAGCAGCTTGGCCAGGGAAGGAGATACGCAGTATTTT
CASSLAREGDTQYF
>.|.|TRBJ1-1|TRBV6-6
TGTGCCAGCGGGCAACAGCGCCCGGAGATGAACACTGAAGCTTTCTTT
CASGQQRPEMNTEAFF
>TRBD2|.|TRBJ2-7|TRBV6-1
TGTGCCAGCAGTGCACGCCTAGCGGGGGACGAGCAGTACTTC
CASSARLAGDEQYF
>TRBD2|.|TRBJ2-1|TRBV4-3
TGCGCCAGCCTCAGCGGGAACAATGAGCAGTTCTTC
CASLSGNNEQFF
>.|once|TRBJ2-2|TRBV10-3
TGTGCCATCACCGACCCGACGGTTCGAGGGGAGCTGTTTTTT
CAITDPTVRGELFF
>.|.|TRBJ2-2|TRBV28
TGTGCCAGCATTCTTACCTGGGGCGGGGAGCTGTTTTTT
CASILTWGGELFF
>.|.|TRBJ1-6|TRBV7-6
TGTGCCAGCAGTCCGTTGTGGACGGGTTCACCCCTCCACTTT
CASSPLWTGSPLHF
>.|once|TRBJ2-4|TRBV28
TGTGCCACCTCGGTTGGGGGTGGGGGCATTCAGTACTTC
CATSVGGGGIQYF
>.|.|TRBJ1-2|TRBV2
TGTGCCAGCAGTGAACCGGGATATGGCTACACCTTC
CASSEPGYGYTF
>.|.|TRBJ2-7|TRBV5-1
TGCGCCAGCAGCTTGATACCTAGTGACTACGAGCAGTACTTC
CASSLIPSDYEQYF
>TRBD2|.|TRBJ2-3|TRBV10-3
TGTGCCCTCCAGGCTAGCGGTAGCACAGATACGCAGTATTTT
CALQASGSTDTQYF
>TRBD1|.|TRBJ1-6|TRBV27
TGTGCCAGCAGGGAGACAGGGGGCGCCTGGCCCCTCCACTTT
CASRETGGAWPLHF
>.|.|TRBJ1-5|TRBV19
TGTGCCAGTAGTATAGAACCAAATCAGCCCCAGCATTTT
CASSIEPNQPQHF
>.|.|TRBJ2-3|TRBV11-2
TGTGCCAGCAGCTTAGATAGAGGGACAGATACGCAGTATTTT
CASSLDRGTDTQYF
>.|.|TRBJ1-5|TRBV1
TGCACCAGCAGCCAAGATCTTCCGGGGGGGCCCGAAAATCAGCCCCAGCATTTT
CTSSQDLPGGPENQPQHF
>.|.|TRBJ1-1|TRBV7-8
TGTGCCAGCAGCTATAACGGACAGAACACTGAAGCTTTCTTT
CASSYNGQNTEAFF
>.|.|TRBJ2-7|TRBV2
TGTGCCAGCAAGGCGGAATCCTACGAGCAGTACTTC
CASKAESYEQYF
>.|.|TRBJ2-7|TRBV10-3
TGTGCCATCAGTGAAGGGACGGGAGTCTGGGGCGAGCAGTACTTC
CAISEGTGVWGEQYF
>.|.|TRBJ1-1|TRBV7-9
TGTGCCAGCAGCTTACAGGACGGGAACACTGAAGCTTTCTTT
CASSLQDGNTEAFF
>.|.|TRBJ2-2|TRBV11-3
TGTGCCAGCAGCTCCCAGGGGAACACCGGGGAGCTGTTTTTT
CASSSQGNTGELFF
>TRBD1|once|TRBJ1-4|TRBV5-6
TGTGCCAGCAGCTGGAGACAGGGCGGGAATGAAAAACTGTTTTTT
CASSWRQGGNEKLFF
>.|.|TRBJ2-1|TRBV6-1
TGTGCCAGCAGTGCGACGTACAATGAGCAGTTCTTC
CASSATYNEQFF